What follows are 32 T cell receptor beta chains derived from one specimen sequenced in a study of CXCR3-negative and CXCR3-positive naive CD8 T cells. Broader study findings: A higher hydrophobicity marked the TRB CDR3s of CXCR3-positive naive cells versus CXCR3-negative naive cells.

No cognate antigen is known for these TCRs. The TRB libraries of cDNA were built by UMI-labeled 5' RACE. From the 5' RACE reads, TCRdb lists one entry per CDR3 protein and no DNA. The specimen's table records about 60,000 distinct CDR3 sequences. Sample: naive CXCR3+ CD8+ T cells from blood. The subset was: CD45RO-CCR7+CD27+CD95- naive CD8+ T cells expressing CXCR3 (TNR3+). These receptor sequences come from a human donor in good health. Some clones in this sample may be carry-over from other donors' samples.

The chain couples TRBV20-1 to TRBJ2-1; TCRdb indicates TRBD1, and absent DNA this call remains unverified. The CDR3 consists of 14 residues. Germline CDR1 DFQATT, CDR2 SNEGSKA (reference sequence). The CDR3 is CSATVVGAHNEQFF.

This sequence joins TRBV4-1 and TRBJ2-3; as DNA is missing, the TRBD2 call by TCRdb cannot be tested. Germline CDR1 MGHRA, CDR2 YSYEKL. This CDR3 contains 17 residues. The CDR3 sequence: CASSHPPSGESTDTQYF.

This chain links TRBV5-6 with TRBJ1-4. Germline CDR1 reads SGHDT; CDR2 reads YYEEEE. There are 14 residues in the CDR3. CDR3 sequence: CASSLGSSNEKLFF.

CDR3 region: CASRETANTEAFF. The V gene is TRBV10-2, the J gene TRBJ1-1. Germline V CDR1 and CDR2: WSHSY, SAAADI. This CDR3 is 13 amino acids long.

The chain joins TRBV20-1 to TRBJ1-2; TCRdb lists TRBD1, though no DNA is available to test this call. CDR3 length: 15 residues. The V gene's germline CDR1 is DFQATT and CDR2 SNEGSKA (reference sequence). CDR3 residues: CSARDGRQGEYGYTF.

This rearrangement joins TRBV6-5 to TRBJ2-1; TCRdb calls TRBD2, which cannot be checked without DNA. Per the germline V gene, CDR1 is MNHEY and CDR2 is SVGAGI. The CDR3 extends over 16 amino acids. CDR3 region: CASSYSSAGGLNEQFF.

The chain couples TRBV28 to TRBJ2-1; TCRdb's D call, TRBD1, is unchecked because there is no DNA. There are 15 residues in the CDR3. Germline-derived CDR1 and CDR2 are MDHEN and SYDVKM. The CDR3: CASSFWGTEILEQFF.

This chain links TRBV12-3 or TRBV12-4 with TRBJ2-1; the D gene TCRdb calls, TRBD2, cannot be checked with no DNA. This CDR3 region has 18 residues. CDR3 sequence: CASSTGLAGGSSYNEQFF.

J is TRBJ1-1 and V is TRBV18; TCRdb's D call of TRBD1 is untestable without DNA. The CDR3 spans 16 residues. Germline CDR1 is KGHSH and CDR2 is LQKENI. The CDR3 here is CASSPPPSGTLIEAFF.

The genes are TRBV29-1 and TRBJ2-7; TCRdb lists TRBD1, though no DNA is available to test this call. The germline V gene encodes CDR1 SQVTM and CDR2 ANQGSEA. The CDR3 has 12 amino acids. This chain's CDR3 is CSVVDRGYEQYF.

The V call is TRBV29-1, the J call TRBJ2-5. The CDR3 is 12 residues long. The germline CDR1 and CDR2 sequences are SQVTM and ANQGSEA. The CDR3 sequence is CSVVSGGETQYF.

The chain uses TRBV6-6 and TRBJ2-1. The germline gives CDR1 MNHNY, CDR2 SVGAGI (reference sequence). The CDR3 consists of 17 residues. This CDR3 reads CASSYSVEQGSYNEQFF.

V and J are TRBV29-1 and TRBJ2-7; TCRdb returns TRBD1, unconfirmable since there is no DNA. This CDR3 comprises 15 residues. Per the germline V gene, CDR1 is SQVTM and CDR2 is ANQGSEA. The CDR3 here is CSVELSGTGVDEQYF.

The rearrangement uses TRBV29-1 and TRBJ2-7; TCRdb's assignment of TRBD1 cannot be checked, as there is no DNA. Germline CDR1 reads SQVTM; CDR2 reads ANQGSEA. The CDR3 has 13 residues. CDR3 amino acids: CSVNRGNSYEQYF.

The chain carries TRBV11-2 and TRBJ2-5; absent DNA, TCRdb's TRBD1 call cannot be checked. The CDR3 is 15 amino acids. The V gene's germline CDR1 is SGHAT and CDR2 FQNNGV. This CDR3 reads CASSPTGGVQETQYF.

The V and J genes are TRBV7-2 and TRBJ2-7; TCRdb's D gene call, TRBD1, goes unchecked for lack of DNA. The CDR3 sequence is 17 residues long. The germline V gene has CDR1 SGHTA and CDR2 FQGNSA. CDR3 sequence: CASSLGGTGGLSYEQYF.

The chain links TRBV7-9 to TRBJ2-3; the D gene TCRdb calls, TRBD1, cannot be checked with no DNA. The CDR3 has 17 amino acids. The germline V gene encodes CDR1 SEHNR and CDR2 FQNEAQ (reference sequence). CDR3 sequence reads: CASSRRTESTRTDTQYF.

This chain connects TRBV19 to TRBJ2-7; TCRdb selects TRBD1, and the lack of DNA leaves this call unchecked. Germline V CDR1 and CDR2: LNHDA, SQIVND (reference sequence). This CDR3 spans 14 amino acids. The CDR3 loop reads CASSTGTGGYEQYF. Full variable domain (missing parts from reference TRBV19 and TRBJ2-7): DGGITQSPKYLFRKEGQNVTLSCEQNLNHDAMYWYRQDPGQGLRLIYYSQIVNDFQKGDIAEGYSVSREKKESFPLTVTSAQKNPTAFYLCASSTGTGGYEQYFGPGTRLTVT.

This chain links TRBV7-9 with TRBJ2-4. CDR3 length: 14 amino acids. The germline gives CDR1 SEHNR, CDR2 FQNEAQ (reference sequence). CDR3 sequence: CASRPGSGKNIQYF.

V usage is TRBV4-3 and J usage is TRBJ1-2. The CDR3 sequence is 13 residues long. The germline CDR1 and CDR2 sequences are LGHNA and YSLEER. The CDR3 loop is CASSQGSPHGYTF.

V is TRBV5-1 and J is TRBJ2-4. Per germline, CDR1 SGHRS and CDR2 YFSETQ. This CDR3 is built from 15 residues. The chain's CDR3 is CASSPDNGFTDIQYF.

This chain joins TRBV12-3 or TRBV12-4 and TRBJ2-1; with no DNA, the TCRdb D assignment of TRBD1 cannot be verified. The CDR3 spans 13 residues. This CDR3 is CASSFDSYNEQFF.

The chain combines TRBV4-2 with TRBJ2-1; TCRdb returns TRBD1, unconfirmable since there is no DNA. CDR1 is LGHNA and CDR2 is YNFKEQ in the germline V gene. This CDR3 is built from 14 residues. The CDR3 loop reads CASSQYFGQDEQFF.

The CDR3 sequence is CASSPYSRGNYNEQFF. The rearrangement uses TRBV18 and TRBJ2-1; the D gene TCRdb calls, TRBD2, cannot be checked with no DNA. Germline loops: CDR1 KGHSH, CDR2 LQKENI. The CDR3 sequence is 16 residues long.

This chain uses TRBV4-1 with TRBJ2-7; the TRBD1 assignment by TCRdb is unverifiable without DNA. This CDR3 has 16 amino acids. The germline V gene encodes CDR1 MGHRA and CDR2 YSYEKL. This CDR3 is CASSQLNRGHSHEQYF.

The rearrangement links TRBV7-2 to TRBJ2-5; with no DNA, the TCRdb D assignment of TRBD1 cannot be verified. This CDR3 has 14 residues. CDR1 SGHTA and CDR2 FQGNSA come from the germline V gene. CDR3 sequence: CASSLPLGWGTQYF.

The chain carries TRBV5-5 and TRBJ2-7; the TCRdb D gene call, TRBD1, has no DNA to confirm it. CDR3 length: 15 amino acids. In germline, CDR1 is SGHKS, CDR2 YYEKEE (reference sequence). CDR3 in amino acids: CASSPFPGPSDEQYF.

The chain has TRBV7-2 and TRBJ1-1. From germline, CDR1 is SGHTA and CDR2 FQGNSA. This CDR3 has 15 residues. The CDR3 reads CASSPSSTFGTEAFF.

CDR3 amino acids: CASSTQYEQFF. This chain connects TRBV18 to TRBJ2-1. The CDR3 spans 11 residues. Per the germline V gene, CDR1 is KGHSH and CDR2 is LQKENI.

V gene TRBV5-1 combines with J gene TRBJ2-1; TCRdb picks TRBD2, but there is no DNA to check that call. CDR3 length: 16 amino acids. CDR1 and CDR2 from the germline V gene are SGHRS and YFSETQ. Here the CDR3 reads CASSLRGLGDYNEQFF.

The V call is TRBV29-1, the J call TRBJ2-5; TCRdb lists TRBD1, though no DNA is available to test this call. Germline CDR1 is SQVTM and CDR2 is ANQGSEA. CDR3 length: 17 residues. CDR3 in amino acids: CSFYLTRGVFGQETQYF. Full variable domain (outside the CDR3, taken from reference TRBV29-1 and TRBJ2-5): SAVISQKPSRDICQRGTSLTIQCQVDSQVTMMFWYRQQPGQSLTLIATANQGSEATYESGFVIDKFPISRPNLTFSTLTVSNMSPEDSSIYLCSFYLTRGVFGQETQYFGPGTRLLVL.

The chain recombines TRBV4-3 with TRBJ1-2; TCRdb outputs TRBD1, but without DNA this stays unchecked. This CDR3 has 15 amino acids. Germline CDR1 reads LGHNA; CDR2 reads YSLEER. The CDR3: CASSQDDSGGYGYTF.